The 18 T cell receptor beta chains reported below all come from one sample, sequenced in a study of cytomegalovirus exposure and HLA in healthy donors. The PCR used 60 Vbeta and 13 Jbeta primers. The method was immunoSEQ multiplex PCR; TCRdb's version includes in-frame clones alone and lacks a portion of them. Here the sample spans 150,000 to 200,000 clones, about 85% being singletons. The sequenced material came from PBMCs. Receptors were obtained from a man aged 30-40 years in good health and CMV-seropositive.

Concerning this clone itself: At one of its ends the junction is not consistent with the germline gene, which may arise from a read error. This chain uses TRBV9 with TRBJ2-1, with 9 positions matching TRBD2. The CDR3 is 16 amino acids. Per germline, CDR1 SGDLS and CDR2 YYNGEE. This chain's CDR3 is CASSVVESLAGSDGVF. CDR3 nucleotides: TGTGCCAGCAGCGTAGTAGAAAGCCTAGCGGGATCCGATGGGGTCTTC.

V is TRBV19 and J is TRBJ2-7, with 10 bases identical to TRBD1. CDR3 length: 16 residues. V was pared by 5 bases and J by 5 bases, with 12 bases of the junction left unmatched. CDR1 and CDR2 (germline): LNHDA, SQIVND (reference sequence). CDR3 sequence: CASSAQGQGSSNEQYV. For the CDR3, the DNA is TGTGCCAGTAGTGCCCAGGGACAGGGGAGCTCTAACGAGCAGTACGTC.

This sequence joins TRBV7-2 and TRBJ2-2; 7 bases fit TRBD2. V was pared by 4 bases and J by 2 bases, with 7 bases of the junction left unmatched. This CDR3 region has 16 residues. Germline V gives CDR1 SGHTA, CDR2 FQGNSA. The CDR3 DNA is TGTGCCAGCAGCTCACCGGGACTACTAAACACCGGGGAGCTGTTTTTT. Translation: CASSSPGLLNTGELFF.

Note on this clone: Germline and junction disagree at one end, which may indicate a read error. V gene TRBV7-9 combines with J gene TRBJ2-7; D remains ambiguous. Germline values: CDR1 SEHNR, CDR2 FQNEAQ (reference sequence). This CDR3 has 12 amino acids. CDR3 sequence reads: CSSSRPGYEQYF. Here the CDR3 DNA reads TGTTCCAGCAGCCGCCCGGGTTACGAGCAGTACTTC.

The chain carries TRBV28 and TRBJ2-3; D uncertain. Between the trimmed V and J ends, which lost 4 bases and 6 bases, there was a span of 14 bases. The germline CDR1 and CDR2 sequences are MDHEN and SYDVKM. CDR3 size: 14 residues. In DNA, the CDR3 is TGTGCCAGCAGTTACTTCGGAGCTCGGGATACGCAGTATTTT. As protein: CASSYFGARDTQYF.

The chain is built from TRBV5-4 and TRBJ1-2; possible D gene TRBD1, 5 bases. The ends were cut back, 3 bases at V and 5 bases at J, with 14 bases in the middle. The CDR3 sequence is 14 residues long. Germline CDR1 and CDR2: SGHNT and YYREEE (reference sequence). Here the CDR3 reads CASSYRAGEYGYTF. CDR3 nucleotide sequence: TGTGCCAGCAGCTATAGGGCGGGGGAATATGGCTACACCTTC.

The CDR3 bases are TGTGCCAGCAGCTTTGGTCGGAACACCATATATTTT. Protein: CASSFGRNTIYF. V usage is TRBV7-2 and J usage is TRBJ1-3; D not certain. Germline V gives CDR1 SGHTA, CDR2 FQGNSA. This CDR3 is 12 amino acids long. Trimming took off 3 bases at V and 7 bases at J, with 7 bases between the two ends.

The J gene is TRBJ2-3, the V gene TRBV18; 7 bases line up with TRBD1. Germline-derived CDR1 and CDR2 are KGHSH and LQKENI. CDR3 length: 16 residues. J was trimmed by 2 bases and V by 3 bases; bases with no gene match: 8. DNA of the CDR3: TGTGCCAGCTCACCTTGGACAGGAGCCTACACAGATACGCAGTATTTT. This encodes CASSPWTGAYTDTQYF.

The chain couples TRBV5-4 to TRBJ2-6, with D possibly being TRBD1 (5 bases). This CDR3 comprises 17 residues. Germline V lookup: CDR1 SGHNT, CDR2 YYREEE (reference sequence). With 4 bases removed from V and 2 bases from J, the gap between germline ends came to 16 bases. This chain's CDR3 is CASSPTSTGPGANVLTF. In nucleotides, the CDR3 is TGTGCCAGCAGCCCCACGAGCACAGGCCCTGGGGCCAACGTCCTGACTTTC.

This clone was recorded a few times. This chain's CDR3 is CASSVGPLEGNTIYF. The CDR3 DNA follows: TGTGCCAGCAGCGTAGGGCCCCTCGAAGGAAACACCATATATTTT. The V and J genes are TRBV9 and TRBJ1-3; D is uncertain. From germline, CDR1 is SGDLS and CDR2 YYNGEE. This CDR3 region has 15 residues. V lost 0 bases, J lost 4 bases, and 11 bases lay in between.

The chain combines TRBV15 with TRBJ1-4; TRBD1 agrees at 8 bases. The trim removed 5 bases at V and 8 bases at J, leaving 4 bases unmatched. The CDR3 covers 13 residues. CDR1 and CDR2 from the germline V gene are LNHNV and YYDKDF (reference sequence). The CDR3 protein is CATSGTGGEKLFF. The CDR3 region has the DNA TGTGCCACCAGCGGGACAGGTGGGGAAAAACTGTTTTTT.

This clone was seen a handful of times. V and J are TRBV5-6 and TRBJ1-5; no reliable D call. Looked up from germline, CDR1 is SGHDT and CDR2 is YYEEEE. Between the trimmed V and J ends, which lost 0 bases and 0 bases, there was a span of 4 bases. The CDR3 contains 14 residues. The CDR3 nucleotides read TGTGCCAGCAGCTTGGCCCGTAGCAATCAGCCCCAGCATTTT. Its translation is CASSLARSNQPQHF. The variable domain in full, with the rest retrieved from reference TRBV5-6 and TRBJ1-5, is DAGVTQSPTHLIKTRGQQVTLRCSPKSGHDTVSWYQQALGQGPQFIFQYYEEEERQRGNFPDRFSGHQFPNYSSELNVNALLLGDSALYLCASSLARSNQPQHFGDGTRLSIL.

The chain recombines TRBV5-1 with TRBJ2-5; a weak D match, TRBD1 (5 bases). The germline V gene encodes CDR1 SGHRS and CDR2 YFSETQ. V was trimmed by 0 bases and J by 2 bases, leaving 5 bases between them. The CDR3 consists of 13 residues. CDR3 protein: CASSLEGQETQYF. The CDR3 DNA is TGCGCCAGCAGCTTGGAGGGGCAAGAGACCCAGTACTTC.

CDR3 sequence reads: CSVLTGVSTEAFF. The CDR3, as DNA: TGCAGCGTTCTGACAGGGGTGAGCACTGAAGCTTTCTTT. The chain couples TRBV29-1 to TRBJ1-1; 8 bases fit TRBD1. The CDR3 length is 13 residues. V lost 5 bases to trimming and J lost 4 bases; unmatched junction nucleotides: 6. The germline gives CDR1 SQVTM, CDR2 ANQGSEA.

The CDR3 nucleotides are TGTGCCACCAGCAGAGAGGCCGGGAGGGTTAAGACCCAGTACTTC. This codes for CATSREAGRVKTQYF. This chain uses TRBV15 with TRBJ2-5; 8 positions agree with TRBD2. The CDR3 is 15 residues long. V was pared by 0 bases and J by 6 bases, with 6 bases of the junction left unmatched. From germline, CDR1 is LNHNV and CDR2 YYDKDF (reference sequence).

The chain has TRBV4-3 and TRBJ2-1, with a weak D call TRBD2 (7 bases). The CDR3 runs 15 residues. Between the trimmed V and J ends, which lost 0 bases and 11 bases, there was a span of 17 bases. The germline V gene has CDR1 LGHNA and CDR2 YSLEER. CDR3 protein: CASSQEGPGGRQQFF. The CDR3 nucleotides read TGCGCCAGCAGCCAAGAGGGGCCGGGGGGCCGTCAGCAGTTCTTC.

The chain employs TRBV21-1 and TRBJ2-3; TRBD1 is the table's D call, not checked against the DNA. TRBV21-1 is a listed pseudogene. This CDR3 spans 16 amino acids. The CDR3 protein is CASSKVTGQGTDTQYF. The CDR3 DNA sequence: TGTGCCAGCAGCAAAGTAACGGGACAGGGCACAGATACGCAGTATTTT.

V and J are TRBV10-3 and TRBJ2-2; tentative D call: TRBD1 (5 bases). V lost 3 bases, J lost 1 base, and 9 bases lay in between. From germline, CDR1 is ENHRY and CDR2 SYGVKD. This CDR3 comprises 15 residues. CDR3 sequence: CAISDQGRNTGELFF. The CDR3 coding sequence is TGTGCCATCAGTGACCAGGGCCGGAACACCGGGGAGCTGTTTTTT.